This passage covers 30 T cell receptor beta chains from one sample sequenced in a study of technical replicates of blood from several donors. Only in-frame clones appear in the TCRdb table, and some are missing; sequencing was by immunoSEQ multiplex PCR. The sample lists just over 80,000 clones; about 97% were seen once. Sequencing was done on a sample of T cells isolated from PBMCs. Source of these receptors: a human donor in good health.

The chain links TRBV7-3 to TRBJ2-2, with D possibly matching TRBD2 (5 bases). The CDR3 totals 15 residues. From germline, CDR1 is SGHTA and CDR2 FQGTGA. Trimming removed 5 bases at V and 3 bases at J, with 13 bases between. The chain's CDR3 is CASSTSGSDTGELFF. CDR3 nucleotide sequence: TGTGCCAGCAGCACGTCGGGGTCGGACACCGGGGAGCTGTTTTTT. Based on the CDR3 plus reference TRBV7-3 and TRBJ2-2, the full variable domain is GAGVSQTPSNKVTEKGKYVELRCDPISGHTALYWYRQSLGQGPEFLIYFQGTGAADDSGLPNDRFFAVRPEGSVSTLKIQRTERGDSAVYLCASSTSGSDTGELFFGEGSRLTVL.

CDR3 bases: TGTGCCAGCAGCGGCAGGACTATTCAAGAGACCCAGTACTTC. Protein product: CASSGRTIQETQYF. The chain recombines TRBV7-9 with TRBJ2-5, with TRBD2 as a possible D gene (6 bases). Germline CDR1 SEHNR, CDR2 FQNEAQ (reference sequence). This CDR3 is built from 14 residues. Trimming removed 5 bases at V and 2 bases at J, with 12 bases between.

V gene TRBV5-4 combines with J gene TRBJ2-7, with 10 bases lining up with TRBD2. CDR3 length: 14 amino acids. V dropped 1 base and J dropped 7; count of bases not matched to a gene: 5. Germline V CDR1 and CDR2: SGHNT, YYREEE (reference sequence). CDR3 region: CASSLTGTSVEQYF. The DNA for the CDR3 is TGTGCCAGCAGCTTGACCGGGACTAGCGTAGAGCAGTACTTC. The full variable domain, its missing parts supplied by reference TRBV5-4 and TRBJ2-7, is ETGVTQSPTHLIKTRGQQVTLRCSSQSGHNTVSWYQQALGQGPQFIFQYYREEENGRGNFPPRFSGLQFPNYSSELNVNALELDDSALYLCASSLTGTSVEQYFGPGTRLTVT.

The gene calls are TRBV4-1 and TRBJ1-2, with 10 bases aligning to TRBD1. This CDR3 contains 18 residues. Per germline, CDR1 MGHRA and CDR2 YSYEKL. J gave up 5 bases and V 4 bases, and 16 bases lay outside the gene matches. The CDR3 nucleotides read TGCGCCAGCAGCCCAAGTTCGGGACAGGGGATAAGAGTTTATGGCTACACCTTC. It yields the protein CASSPSSGQGIRVYGYTF.

The chain is built from TRBV5-1 and TRBJ2-1; 8 bases line up with TRBD2. With 4 bases clipped from V and 2 bases from J, the junction kept 14 bases outside the gene matches. Germline assignment: CDR1 SGHRS and CDR2 YFSETQ. This CDR3 is 18 amino acids long. The CDR3 is CASSLESLSAGAYNEQFF. The CDR3 nucleotides are TGCGCCAGCAGCCTAGAGTCTCTGTCAGCGGGGGCCTACAATGAGCAGTTCTTC. The full variable domain, completed using reference TRBV5-1 and TRBJ2-1, is KAGVTQTPRYLIKTRGQQVTLSCSPISGHRSVSWYQQTPGQGLQFLFEYFSETQRNKGNFPGRFSGRQFSNSRSEMNVSTLELGDSALYLCASSLESLSAGAYNEQFFGPGTRLTVL.

J is TRBJ2-5 and V is TRBV11-3; D may be TRBD2 (5 bases). Germline V lookup: CDR1 SGHNT, CDR2 YENEEA. V shed 1 base and J shed 4 bases, with 13 bases lying between them. The CDR3 covers 15 residues. CDR3 sequence: CASSLGVGRGETQYF. The CDR3 nucleotides read TGTGCCAGCAGCTTAGGGGTAGGGAGAGGAGAGACCCAGTACTTC.

The rearrangement uses TRBV19 and TRBJ2-2, with 12 bases matching TRBD2. V shed 10 bases and J 6 bases; nucleotides not matched to a gene: 3. Germline V gene data show CDR1 as LNHDA and CDR2 as SQIVND (reference sequence). CDR3 size: 13 residues. CDR3 in amino acids: CATASGRAGELFF. The CDR3, as DNA: TGTGCCACTGCTAGCGGGAGGGCCGGGGAGCTGTTTTTT.

The rearrangement links TRBV7-9 to TRBJ2-7; D is possibly TRBD1 (6 bases). Per germline, CDR1 SEHNR and CDR2 FQNEAQ (reference sequence). Deletions cut 1 base from V and 0 bases from J, with 16 bases between. The CDR3 covers 17 residues. The CDR3 loop reads CASSLESGTPSSYEQYF. CDR3 sequence (DNA): TGTGCCAGCAGCTTAGAGTCCGGGACACCGAGCTCCTACGAGCAGTACTTC.

This chain connects TRBV4-1 to TRBJ1-1; 7 bases agree with TRBD1. CDR3 length: 16 amino acids. The germline gives CDR1 MGHRA, CDR2 YSYEKL. After removal of 4 bases from V and 0 bases from J, the junction contained 8 bases not matched to a gene. CDR3 bases: TGCGCCAGCAGCCGAAAAATCGACAGGGTGAACACTGAAGCTTTCTTT. Translation gives CASSRKIDRVNTEAFF.

The chain has TRBV7-9 and TRBJ2-7, with a tentative D call TRBD1 (6 bases). Germline-derived CDR1 and CDR2 are SEHNR and FQNEAQ (reference sequence). This CDR3 has 14 residues. V was cut by 3 bases and J by 7 bases, with 16 bases left in between. CDR3 DNA sequence: TGTGCCAGCAGCTTGGGCAGGGGTTGGCAAGAGCAGTACTTC. It encodes CASSLGRGWQEQYF.

The genes are TRBV5-1 and TRBJ2-7, with 7 positions matching TRBD2. The germline CDR1 and CDR2 sequences are SGHRS and YFSETQ. V was pared by 3 bases and J by 6 bases, with 12 bases of the junction left unmatched. The CDR3 runs to 15 residues. The CDR3 is CASSSRGGRAGEQYF. The CDR3 DNA reads as TGCGCCAGCAGCTCTCGTGGGGGGAGGGCCGGCGAGCAGTACTTC.

V is TRBV28 and J is TRBJ2-7; D not resolved. The V end lost 1 base, the J end lost 5 bases, and 3 bases lay between the germline ends. The CDR3 is 11 residues long. Per germline, CDR1 MDHEN and CDR2 SYDVKM. CDR3 loop: CASSLFDEQYF. DNA for the CDR3: TGTGCCAGCAGTTTATTCGACGAGCAGTACTTC.

The chain links TRBV11-2 to TRBJ2-2; maybe TRBD2 (6 bases). CDR1 SGHAT and CDR2 FQNNGV come from the germline V gene. V lost 5 bases to trimming and J lost 1 base, with 14 bases between them. The CDR3 sequence is 16 residues long. The CDR3 spells CASSLRGGMNTGELFF. The CDR3 nucleotides read TGTGCCAGCAGCCTCAGAGGCGGGATGAACACCGGGGAGCTGTTTTTT.

The chain recombines TRBV11-2 with TRBJ1-2, with D unclear. The CDR3 has 15 amino acids. V gave up 5 bases and J gave up 4 bases, with 17 bases separating them. In germline, CDR1 is SGHAT, CDR2 FQNNGV. CDR3 protein: CASSPVGGGLYGYTF. CDR3 coding DNA: TGTGCCAGCAGCCCCGTCGGAGGAGGTCTCTATGGCTACACCTTC.

This sequence joins TRBV4-3 and TRBJ2-7; TRBD2 matches at 9 bases. CDR1 LGHNA and CDR2 YSLEER come from the germline V gene. This CDR3 spans 15 amino acids. The V segment lost 1 base and the J segment 3 bases; nucleotides outside the gene matches: 4. Here the CDR3 DNA reads TGCGCCAGCAGCCAAGTCCTAGCGGGGATCTACGAGCAGTACTTC. This codes for CASSQVLAGIYEQYF.

The chain uses TRBV7-9 and TRBJ2-1; TRBD2 matches 8 bases. The germline V gene encodes CDR1 SEHNR and CDR2 FQNEAQ (reference sequence). This CDR3 has 14 residues. J gave up 7 bases and V 8 bases, and 10 bases lay outside the gene matches. CDR3 sequence reads: CASGVGLVGNEQFF. The CDR3 nucleotides read TGTGCCAGCGGCGTGGGACTAGTCGGTAATGAGCAGTTCTTC.

The chain couples TRBV27 to TRBJ2-5; 11 positions agree with TRBD2. Germline assignment: CDR1 MNHEY and CDR2 SMNVEV (reference sequence). V was pared by 5 bases and J by 4 bases, with 6 bases of the junction left unmatched. The CDR3 loop spans 15 amino acids. CDR3 region: CASSVTSGSSETQYF. In DNA, the CDR3 is TGTGCCAGCAGTGTAACTAGCGGGAGTTCAGAGACCCAGTACTTC.

The J gene is TRBJ2-1, the V gene TRBV12-5; D not certain. Germline V lookup: CDR1 LGHNT, CDR2 FRNRAP. The germline V and J ends were trimmed by 7 bases and 6 bases, with 16 bases remaining between them. CDR3 length: 14 amino acids. Here the CDR3 DNA reads TGTGCTAGTGCCCCGTCCCCAGCGCGCAATGAGCAGTTCTTC. This translates into CASAPSPARNEQFF. The variable domain in full, with the rest retrieved from reference TRBV12-5 and TRBJ2-1, is DARVTQTPRHKVTEMGQEVTMRCQPILGHNTVFWYRQTMMQGLELLAYFRNRAPLDDSGMPKDRFSAEMPDATLATLKIQPSEPRDSAVYFCASAPSPARNEQFFGPGTRLTVL.

The V and J genes are TRBV28 and TRBJ1-1, with 9 bases lining up with TRBD1. The V and J ends lost 6 bases and 0 bases, in that order; junction bases with no gene match: 5. Germline CDR1 and CDR2: MDHEN and SYDVKM. The CDR3 contains 15 residues. The CDR3 region is CASSRDRELNTEAFF. CDR3 sequence (DNA): TGTGCCAGCAGCCGGGACAGGGAATTGAACACTGAAGCTTTCTTT.

This chain links TRBV27 with TRBJ2-3; TRBD2 aligns across 9 bases. The junction had 4 bases not matched to a gene; V was cut back by 4 bases and J by 2 bases. Looked up from germline, CDR1 is MNHEY and CDR2 is SMNVEV (reference sequence). The CDR3 length is 15 residues. CDR3 sequence: CASSSGGRATDTQYF. CDR3 DNA: TGTGCCAGCAGTTCGGGCGGGAGGGCCACAGATACGCAGTATTTT.

The chain uses TRBV4-3 and TRBJ2-3; 11 positions match TRBD2. CDR3 size: 16 residues. CDR1 and CDR2 from the germline V gene are LGHNA and YSLEER. J was trimmed by 2 bases and V by 1 base; bases with no gene match: 2. CDR3 nucleotide sequence: TGCGCCAGCAGCCAAGGACTAGCGGGAATCACAGATACGCAGTATTTT. Its translation: CASSQGLAGITDTQYF.

The chain uses TRBV6-6 and TRBJ2-1, with 9 nucleotides matching TRBD2. Germline trimming cut 0 bases from V and 6 bases from J; bases unmatched to any gene: 3. Germline-derived CDR1 and CDR2 are MNHNY and SVGAGI (reference sequence). The CDR3 length is 15 residues. The CDR3 sequence: CASSYSREGPNEQFF. The CDR3 coding sequence is TGTGCCAGCAGTTACTCGCGGGAGGGCCCCAATGAGCAGTTCTTC.

The chain has TRBV6-1 and TRBJ2-3, with TRBD1 matching over 8 bases. The germline V gene has CDR1 MNHNS and CDR2 SASEGT. The CDR3 covers 16 residues. Losses at the gene ends were 4 bases for V and 1 base for J; bases not matched to a gene: 7. CDR3 sequence: CASSAGGGFGTDTQYF. The CDR3 DNA reads TGTGCCAGCAGTGCAGGGGGCGGATTCGGCACAGATACGCAGTATTTT.

This chain uses TRBV5-1 with TRBJ2-5; 12 positions match TRBD1. CDR3 length: 16 residues. CDR1 and CDR2 (germline): SGHRS, YFSETQ. V lost 0 bases and J lost 5; bases outside the gene matches: 5. The CDR3 region has the DNA TGCGCCAGCAGCTTGGAGGGGACAGGGGGCAGGGAGACCCAGTACTTC. Its translation: CASSLEGTGGRETQYF. The full variable domain, completed using reference TRBV5-1 and TRBJ2-5, is KAGVTQTPRYLIKTRGQQVTLSCSPISGHRSVSWYQQTPGQGLQFLFEYFSETQRNKGNFPGRFSGRQFSNSRSEMNVSTLELGDSALYLCASSLEGTGGRETQYFGPGTRLLVL.

The chain employs TRBV7-9 and TRBJ2-1, with D tentatively TRBD2 (6 bases). This CDR3 spans 15 amino acids. CDR1 SEHNR and CDR2 FQNEAQ come from the germline V gene (reference sequence). The V end was cut by 2 bases, the J end by 3 bases, with 11 bases between. The CDR3 sequence: CASSLLAAVYNEQFF. CDR3 bases: TGTGCCAGCAGCTTATTAGCGGCCGTCTACAATGAGCAGTTCTTC.

This chain links TRBV5-1 with TRBJ2-2; the match to TRBD2 covers 12 bases. CDR3 length: 17 amino acids. J lost 9 bases, V lost 3 bases, and 12 bases had no gene match. CDR1 and CDR2 (germline): SGHRS, YFSETQ. The CDR3 here is CASSSGLAGSGSRELFF. The CDR3 nucleotides read TGCGCCAGCAGCTCAGGACTAGCGGGATCCGGGAGTAGGGAGCTGTTTTTT.

This clone came up once. The rearrangement uses TRBV5-1 and TRBJ2-5, with TRBD2 identical over 7 bases. With 0 bases clipped from V and 5 bases from J, the junction kept 10 bases outside the gene matches. CDR3 length equals 16 residues. The V gene's germline CDR1 is SGHRS and CDR2 YFSETQ. The CDR3 DNA reads as TGCGCCAGCAGCTTGGATATTGGGAGGGTGGGGGAGACCCAGTACTTC. Translating it yields CASSLDIGRVGETQYF.

The gene calls are TRBV19 and TRBJ2-1; 7 bases agree with TRBD1. The ends lost 4 bases at V and 7 bases at J; junction bases unmatched: 10. CDR3 length: 15 residues. Germline CDR1 reads LNHDA; CDR2 reads SQIVND (reference sequence). The CDR3 DNA reads as TGTGCCAGTAGTAAAGACAGGGAATCTCCGAATGAGCAGTTCTTC. It is translated as CASSKDRESPNEQFF.

The genes are TRBV20-1 and TRBJ1-4, with D possibly TRBD1 on 6 matching bases. Germline CDR1 is DFQATT and CDR2 is SNEGSKA (reference sequence). The V and J ends lost 6 bases and 6 bases respectively, with 8 bases between them. This CDR3 has 11 amino acids. CDR3 in DNA: TGCAGTGCCAGGGGTGATGAAAAACTGTTTTTT. Protein product: CSARGDEKLFF.

The chain joins TRBV29-1 to TRBJ1-1; no clear D. The V end lost 4 bases, the J end lost 10 bases, and 10 bases lay between the germline ends. CDR3 length: 10 amino acids. CDR1 is SQVTM, CDR2 ANQGSEA, per germline. The CDR3 here is CSVVGRGAFF. CDR3 coding DNA: TGCAGCGTTGTGGGTCGGGGAGCTTTCTTT.